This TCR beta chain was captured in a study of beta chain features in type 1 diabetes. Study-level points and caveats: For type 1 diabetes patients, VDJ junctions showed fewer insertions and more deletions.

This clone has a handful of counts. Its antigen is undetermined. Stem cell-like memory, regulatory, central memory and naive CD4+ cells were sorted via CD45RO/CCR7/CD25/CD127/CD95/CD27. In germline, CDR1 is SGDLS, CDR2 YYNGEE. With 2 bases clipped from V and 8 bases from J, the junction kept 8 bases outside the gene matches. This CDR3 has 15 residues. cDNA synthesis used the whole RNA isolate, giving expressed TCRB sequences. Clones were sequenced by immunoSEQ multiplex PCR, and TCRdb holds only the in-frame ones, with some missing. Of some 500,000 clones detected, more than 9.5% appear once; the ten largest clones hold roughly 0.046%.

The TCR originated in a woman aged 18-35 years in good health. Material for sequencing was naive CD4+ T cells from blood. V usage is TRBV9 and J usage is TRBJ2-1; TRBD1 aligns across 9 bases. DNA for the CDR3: TGTGCCAGCAGCGTTGGACAGGGGATTGTCGATGAGCAGTTCTTC. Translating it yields CASSVGQGIVDEQFF.